This TCR beta chain is from a study of blood T cell repertoires in COVID-19. Study at large: Material from acute and convalescent COVID-19 was sourced from the United States, Italy and Spain.

Germline V gene sequence: CDR1 SGHTS, CDR2 YDEGEE. Trimming shortened V by 4 bases and J by 7 bases, and 17 bases separated the two germline ends. CDR3 length: 14 residues. Profiling relied on immunoSEQ multiplex PCR, and the TCRdb table lists in-frame clones only, not all of them. The table records about 43,000 clones, roughly 85% of them present only once. The chain carries TRBV5-8 and TRBJ1-2; D is possibly TRBD1 (6 bases). This receptor was taken from a man in his 60s with active COVID-19. The sample consisted of peripheral blood. Here the CDR3 reads CASSPDTGRGGYTF. The CDR3 region has the DNA TGTGCCAGCAGCCCGGATACAGGGAGGGGTGGCTACACCTTC.